A single sample is the source of the 5 T cell receptor beta chains below, sequenced in a study of Tregs in tolerant kidney transplant recipients. Assay used: immunoSEQ multiplex PCR; TCRdb lists only in-frame clones, some missing. The sample holds 75,000 to 80,000 clones, around 90% seen once. Sequenced here: Tregs from blood, sampled before the transplant. These receptors were collected from a human donor who received a combined kidney and bone marrow transplant.

The chain couples TRBV11-1 to TRBJ2-1; 13 bases map to TRBD2. J lost 10 bases, V lost 8 bases, and 8 bases had no gene match. CDR1 and CDR2 (germline): SGHAT, FQDESV (reference sequence). CDR3 length: 14 amino acids. CDR3 coding DNA: TGTGCCAGCGGCGGACTAGCGGGAGTTTGGGAGCAGTTCTTC. As protein: CASGGLAGVWEQFF.

V and J are TRBV10-2 and TRBJ2-1, with 8 bases fitting TRBD2. The CDR3 is 15 amino acids. The junction had 9 bases not matched to a gene; V was cut back by 6 bases and J by 5 bases. Germline CDR1 WSHSY, CDR2 SAAADI. CDR3 amino acids: CASSGVGLGDNEQFF. DNA for the CDR3: TGCGCCAGCAGCGGAGTGGGACTAGGAGACAATGAGCAGTTCTTC.

V usage is TRBV5-1 and J usage is TRBJ2-3; D gene ambiguous. Germline CDR1 SGHRS, CDR2 YFSETQ. The CDR3 runs to 12 residues. Trimming took 5 bases from V and 2 from J, leaving 6 bases between them. CDR3 loop: CASRETTDTQYF. Here the CDR3 DNA reads TGCGCCAGCAGGGAGACCACAGATACGCAGTATTTT.

This chain uses TRBV10-1 with TRBJ1-2; weak D call: TRBD1 (6 bases). V dropped 9 bases and J dropped 4 bases, with 15 bases sitting between them. The CDR3 length is 13 residues. The V gene's germline CDR1 is WNHNN and CDR2 SYGVQD (reference sequence). CDR3 residues: CARGGGPGYGYTF. CDR3 bases: TGCGCCAGGGGTGGGGGCCCTGGCTATGGCTACACCTTC.

The chain has TRBV7-6 and TRBJ1-1, with no clear D. Germline V gives CDR1 SGHVS, CDR2 FNYEAQ. With 5 bases removed from V and 10 bases from J, the gap between germline ends came to 17 bases. The CDR3 consists of 13 residues. CDR3 sequence: CASSPARSTRAFF. CDR3 in DNA: TGTGCCAGCAGCCCTGCTAGAAGTACGCGAGCTTTCTTT.